The 13 T cell receptor beta chains below were found in one sample sequenced in a study of T-cell reconstitution after alpha-beta-depleted transplantation in children. A TCRbeta library incorporating unique molecular identifiers was prepared. TCRdb reprocessed the PCR reads with MiXCR, giving one entry per CDR3 protein. The data hold some 75,000 distinct CDR3 sequences, with 7% to 8% observed a single time. Source: PBMCs from the stem cell graft donor, taken from the stem cell graft. These receptors came from a human donor who donated a stem cell graft to a child with acute lymphoblastic leukemia.

This clonotype was observed a few times. The chain recombines TRBV5-4 with TRBJ1-1, with TRBD1 matching over 8 bases. V lost 4 bases and J lost 3; bases outside the gene matches: 8. The CDR3 is 15 amino acids. Germline V gene lookup returns CDR1 SGHNT and CDR2 YYREEE (reference sequence). The chain's CDR3 is CASSGGQGWDTEAFF. CDR3 nucleotides: TGTGCCAGCAGCGGAGGACAGGGATGGGACACTGAAGCTTTCTTT. The full variable domain, its missing parts supplied by reference TRBV5-4 and TRBJ1-1, is ETGVTQSPTHLIKTRGQQVTLRCSSQSGHNTVSWYQQALGQGPQFIFQYYREEENGRGNFPPRFSGLQFPNYSSELNVNALELDDSALYLCASSGGQGWDTEAFFGQGTRLTVV.

There are many counts of this clonotype. This chain links TRBV12-3 or TRBV12-4 with TRBJ1-2; no reliable D call. The CDR3 length is 12 residues. V gave up 0 bases and J gave up 7 bases, with 6 bases separating them. Written as DNA, the CDR3 is TGTGCCAGCAGTTTAGCTGGTAGTGGCTACACCTTC. Residues: CASSLAGSGYTF.

This clonotype showed up many times. The genes are TRBV5-1 and TRBJ2-5; TRBD1 aligns across 8 bases. Germline V CDR1 and CDR2: SGHRS, YFSETQ. The CDR3 sequence is 15 residues long. Trimming removed 5 bases from V and 2 bases from J; junction bases left unmatched: 8. The CDR3 DNA sequence: TGCGCCAGCAGTTCCGGACAGGGTCGGCAAGAGACCCAGTACTTC. This encodes CASSSGQGRQETQYF.

The chain links TRBV12-3 or TRBV12-4 to TRBJ2-1, with D tentatively TRBD1 or TRBD2 (5 bases each). Trimming took 6 bases from V and 9 from J, leaving 18 bases between them. The CDR3 has 14 amino acids. CDR3 loop: CASRSGKDTSEQFF. The CDR3 DNA sequence: TGTGCCAGCAGGTCAGGGAAAGATACTAGTGAGCAGTTCTTC.

This clonotype was seen at least ten times. V usage is TRBV7-9 and J usage is TRBJ2-7, with 8 bases identical to TRBD1. The trim removed 4 bases at V and 7 bases at J, leaving 9 bases unmatched. There are 14 residues in the CDR3. Germline CDR1 reads SEHNR; CDR2 reads FQNEAQ (reference sequence). This chain's CDR3 is CASSSRTGPGEQYF. The CDR3 bases are TGTGCCAGCAGCTCTAGGACAGGGCCGGGAGAGCAGTACTTC.

This clonotype was detected many times. This chain joins TRBV27 and TRBJ2-1; tentative D call: TRBD1 (6 bases). Germline V gene sequence: CDR1 MNHEY, CDR2 SMNVEV (reference sequence). CDR3 length: 15 residues. The ends were cut back, 5 bases at V and 4 bases at J, with 15 bases in the middle. CDR3 sequence reads: CASSLGQTPYNEQFF. CDR3 bases: TGTGCCAGCAGTCTAGGACAGACCCCTTACAATGAGCAGTTCTTC.

The rearrangement joins TRBV7-9 to TRBJ2-7; 8 nucleotides match TRBD1. Germline V gene sequence: CDR1 SEHNR, CDR2 FQNEAQ (reference sequence). V lost 5 bases, J lost 3 bases, and 9 bases stayed unmatched. The CDR3 extends over 15 amino acids. The CDR3 spells CASSALGTGIYEQYF. The CDR3 nucleotides read TGTGCCAGCAGCGCGCTGGGGACAGGCATCTACGAGCAGTACTTC.

This clonotype was seen at least ten times. The rearrangement uses TRBV6-5 and TRBJ2-7; 14 nucleotides align to TRBD2. Germline V gene data show CDR1 as MNHEY and CDR2 as SVGAGI. CDR3 size: 18 residues. The trim removed 4 bases at V and 0 bases at J, leaving 8 bases unmatched. This CDR3 is CASSFHPGLAGGSYEQYF. For the CDR3, the DNA is TGTGCCAGCAGTTTCCACCCCGGACTAGCGGGGGGCTCCTACGAGCAGTACTTC.

This clonotype has ten or more counts. This sequence joins TRBV7-3 and TRBJ2-6; no firm D call. V was clipped by 2 bases and J by 2 bases, with 7 bases between them. The CDR3 covers 15 residues. The germline CDR1 and CDR2 sequences are SGHTA and FQGTGA. CDR3 DNA sequence: TGTGCCAGCAGCTTAGCGGCCCCTGGGGCCAACGTCCTGACTTTC. This sequence encodes CASSLAAPGANVLTF.

This clonotype occurred a few times. The chain recombines TRBV28 with TRBJ2-1; 10 bases are a match to TRBD2. In germline, CDR1 is MDHEN, CDR2 SYDVKM. Unmatched junction bases numbered 2, after V lost 4 bases and J lost 2 bases. This CDR3 has 15 residues. The chain's CDR3 is CASSSLAGPYNEQFF. In DNA, the CDR3 is TGTGCCAGCAGTTCACTAGCGGGGCCCTACAATGAGCAGTTCTTC.

The chain couples TRBV20-1 to TRBJ2-7; weak D call: TRBD1 (5 bases). V was clipped by 4 bases and J by 0 bases, with 16 bases between them. The CDR3 is 15 amino acids. The germline V gene has CDR1 DFQATT and CDR2 SNEGSKA (reference sequence). DNA for the CDR3: TGCAGTGCTATGTCTGTGGACAAGATCTCCTACGAGCAGTACTTC. This gives the protein CSAMSVDKISYEQYF.

This clonotype was seen a handful of times. The rearrangement links TRBV18 to TRBJ2-2; the D gene is possibly TRBD1 (6 bases). CDR3 length: 17 residues. CDR1 is KGHSH, CDR2 LQKENI, per germline. Deletions cut 3 bases from V and 3 bases from J, with 17 bases between. This CDR3 reads CASSPPRTGLDTGELFF. The CDR3 coding sequence is TGTGCCAGCTCACCCCCCCGCACAGGGCTTGACACCGGGGAGCTGTTTTTT. Complete variable domain (other parts from reference TRBV18 and TRBJ2-2): NAGVMQNPRHLVRRRGQEARLRCSPMKGHSHVYWYRQLPEEGLKFMVYLQKENIIDESGMPKERFSAEFPKEGPSILRIQQVVRGDSAAYFCASSPPRTGLDTGELFFGEGSRLTVL.

This clonotype was observed many times. The chain recombines TRBV4-3 with TRBJ2-1, with unresolved D. V shed 0 bases and J shed 5 bases, with 11 bases lying between them. This CDR3 contains 15 residues. Germline V CDR1 and CDR2: LGHNA, YSLEER. For the CDR3, the DNA is TGCGCCAGCAGCCAAGATGGCCTCTCTAACAATGAGCAGTTCTTC. This sequence encodes CASSQDGLSNNEQFF.